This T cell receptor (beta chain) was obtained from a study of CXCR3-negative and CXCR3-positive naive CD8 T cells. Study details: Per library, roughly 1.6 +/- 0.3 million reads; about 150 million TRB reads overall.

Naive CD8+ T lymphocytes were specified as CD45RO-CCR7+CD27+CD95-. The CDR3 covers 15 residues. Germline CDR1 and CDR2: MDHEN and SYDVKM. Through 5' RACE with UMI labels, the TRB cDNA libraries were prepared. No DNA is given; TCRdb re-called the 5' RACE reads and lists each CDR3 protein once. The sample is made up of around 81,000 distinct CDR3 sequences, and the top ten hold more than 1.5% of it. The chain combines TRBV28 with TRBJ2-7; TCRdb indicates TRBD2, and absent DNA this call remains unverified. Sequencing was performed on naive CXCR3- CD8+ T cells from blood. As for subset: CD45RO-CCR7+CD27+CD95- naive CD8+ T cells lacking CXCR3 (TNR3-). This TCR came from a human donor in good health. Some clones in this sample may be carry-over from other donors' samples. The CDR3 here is CASSPPGLGEYEQYF.